Shown below are 18 T cell receptor beta chains from a single sample sequenced in a study of T cells after yellow fever vaccination. MiXCR, run by TCRdb on the 5' RACE reads, gives a single entry per CDR3 protein. The data hold some 350,000 distinct CDR3 sequences, with around 10% observed a single time. Sequenced material: PBMCs, taken on the day of the first yellow fever vaccination. Receptors originate from a man younger than 35 who received the YFV17D yellow fever vaccine.

The chain uses TRBV24-1 and TRBJ1-2; 8 nucleotides line up with TRBD1. Germline CDR1 KGHDR, CDR2 SFDVKD. The trim removed 7 bases at V and 7 bases at J, leaving 10 bases unmatched. The CDR3 consists of 14 residues. The CDR3 DNA follows: TGTGCCACCAGCGACAGGGGCGCCTCTTTTGGCTACACCTTC. This codes for CATSDRGASFGYTF.

The rearrangement joins TRBV11-2 to TRBJ2-5, with D perhaps given as TRBD1 or TRBD2 (6 bases each). The germline V and J ends were trimmed by 4 bases and 4 bases, with 19 bases remaining between them. The CDR3 has 16 residues. CDR1 and CDR2 (germline): SGHAT, FQNNGV. The CDR3 nucleotides read TGTGCCAGCAGCTCCTGGGACAACGGGGGAGGAGAGACCCAGTACTTC. This encodes CASSSWDNGGGETQYF.

This clonotype was counted a few times. The chain carries TRBV5-4 and TRBJ2-7; 9 bases fit TRBD1. Per germline, CDR1 SGHNT and CDR2 YYREEE (reference sequence). Trimming cost V 4 bases and J 0 bases; bases outside gene matches: 2. The CDR3 has 14 amino acids. This chain's CDR3 is CASSTGQGSYEQYF. The CDR3 nucleotides read TGTGCCAGCAGCACGGGACAGGGCTCCTACGAGCAGTACTTC.

This clonotype was seen a few times. This chain uses TRBV30 with TRBJ1-4, with no clear D. Trimming removed 0 bases at V and 8 bases at J, with 10 bases between. The germline V gene encodes CDR1 GTSNPN and CDR2 SVGIG (reference sequence). The CDR3 totals 13 residues. Written as DNA, the CDR3 is TGTGCCTGGAGTGTAGGTCTGCGGGAAAAACTGTTTTTT. Translating gives CAWSVGLREKLFF.

This clonotype turned up a few times. The chain combines TRBV7-3 with TRBJ2-3; 7 bases map to TRBD2. V shed 5 bases and J 1 base; nucleotides not matched to a gene: 6. The germline V gene encodes CDR1 SGHTA and CDR2 FQGTGA. The CDR3 contains 15 residues. The CDR3 here is CASSPMGGGTDTQYF. The CDR3, as DNA: TGTGCCAGCAGCCCGATGGGGGGGGGCACAGATACGCAGTATTTT. The full variable domain, in which reference TRBV7-3 and TRBJ2-3 provide the parts outside the CDR3, is GAGVSQTPSNKVTEKGKYVELRCDPISGHTALYWYRQSLGQGPEFLIYFQGTGAADDSGLPNDRFFAVRPEGSVSTLKIQRTERGDSAVYLCASSPMGGGTDTQYFGPGTRLTVL.

The rearrangement uses TRBV5-1 and TRBJ1-6; D may be TRBD1 (6 bases). CDR3 length equals 16 residues. Trimming took 0 bases from V and 3 from J, leaving 10 bases between them. Germline CDR1 SGHRS, CDR2 YFSETQ. For the CDR3, the DNA is TGCGCCAGCAGCTTGGCAGGGGTCCTCTATAATTCACCCCTCCACTTT. The encoded protein is CASSLAGVLYNSPLHF.

The chain is built from TRBV5-5 and TRBJ2-5; D unresolved. This CDR3 is 15 amino acids long. Looked up from germline, CDR1 is SGHKS and CDR2 is YYEKEE (reference sequence). The ends were cut back, 1 base at V and 5 bases at J, with 15 bases in the middle. Written as DNA, the CDR3 is TGTGCCAGCAGCTTGCGAAATTCGGTCTTGGAGACCCAGTACTTC. It specifies CASSLRNSVLETQYF.

The V and J genes are TRBV5-5 and TRBJ2-1; no definite D call. The length of the CDR3 is 13 residues. CDR1 is SGHKS, CDR2 YYEKEE, per germline (reference sequence). V gave up 4 bases and J gave up 6 bases, with 11 bases separating them. The CDR3 DNA reads TGTGCCAGCAGCACTGGGCCTTTCAATGAGCAGTTCTTC. Residues: CASSTGPFNEQFF.

This clonotype was seen only a few times. The rearrangement joins TRBV5-1 to TRBJ2-3; TRBD2 matches at 9 bases. CDR1 and CDR2 (germline): SGHRS, YFSETQ. CDR3 length: 14 residues. Trimming took 4 bases from V and 1 from J; bases not matched to a gene: 1. In DNA form, the CDR3 reads TGCGCCAGCAGCGGCGGGGGGGGCACAGATACGCAGTATTTT. Translation: CASSGGGGTDTQYF. The variable domain in full, completed from reference TRBV5-1 and TRBJ2-3, reads KAGVTQTPRYLIKTRGQQVTLSCSPISGHRSVSWYQQTPGQGLQFLFEYFSETQRNKGNFPGRFSGRQFSNSRSEMNVSTLELGDSALYLCASSGGGGTDTQYFGPGTRLTVL.

This clonotype was counted a few times. The rearrangement uses TRBV4-3 and TRBJ2-2; D not certain. The CDR3 spans 16 residues. Germline V gene sequence: CDR1 LGHNA, CDR2 YSLEER. Trimming removed 1 base at V and 5 bases at J, with 14 bases between. CDR3 residues: CASSQGSGLRTGELFF. The CDR3 DNA follows: TGCGCCAGCAGCCAAGGAAGTGGGCTAAGAACCGGGGAGCTGTTTTTT.

This clonotype was seen a few times. The V gene is TRBV9, the J gene TRBJ1-4; D is perhaps TRBD1 (5 bases). Germline V gene lookup returns CDR1 SGDLS and CDR2 YYNGEE. This CDR3 comprises 15 residues. The germline V and J ends were trimmed by 5 bases and 0 bases, with 11 bases remaining between them. As DNA, the CDR3 is TGTGCCAGCAGTCTTGACAGTTCAACTAATGAAAAACTGTTTTTT. Translated, it gives CASSLDSSTNEKLFF.

The rearrangement uses TRBV4-3 and TRBJ2-7, with 7 bases that match TRBD2. This CDR3 has 15 residues. CDR1 LGHNA and CDR2 YSLEER come from the germline V gene. Trimming removed 1 base from V and 1 base from J; junction bases left unmatched: 4. In DNA form, the CDR3 reads TGCGCCAGCAGCCAAGGGGAGGGTCCGTCCTACGAGCAGTACTTC. It encodes CASSQGEGPSYEQYF.

The chain couples TRBV9 to TRBJ1-1; the match to TRBD1 covers 8 bases. The CDR3 runs 16 residues. The V and J ends lost 0 bases and 3 bases, in that order; junction bases with no gene match: 7. Germline V lookup: CDR1 SGDLS, CDR2 YYNGEE. This CDR3 reads CASSVAVPGGHTEAFF. In DNA form, the CDR3 reads TGTGCCAGCAGCGTAGCAGTTCCAGGGGGCCACACTGAAGCTTTCTTT. Variable domain in full (rest from reference TRBV9 and TRBJ1-1): DSGVTQTPKHLITATGQRVTLRCSPRSGDLSVYWYQQSLDQGLQFLIQYYNGEERAKGNILERFSAQQFPDLHSELNLSSLELGDSALYFCASSVAVPGGHTEAFFGQGTRLTVV.

The chain couples TRBV7-9 to TRBJ1-6; D not certain. Looked up from germline, CDR1 is SEHNR and CDR2 is FQNEAQ (reference sequence). The CDR3 sequence is 15 residues long. With 2 bases removed from V and 4 bases from J, the gap between germline ends came to 9 bases. The CDR3, as DNA: TGTGCCAGCAGCTTACTCGGGATTTATAATTCACCCCTCCACTTT. Its protein product is CASSLLGIYNSPLHF.

This sequence joins TRBV29-1 and TRBJ1-5, with D tentatively TRBD1 (5 bases). Germline V CDR1 and CDR2: SQVTM, ANQGSEA. CDR3 length equals 14 residues. V was clipped by 4 bases and J by 2 bases, with 12 bases between them. This CDR3 is CSVVSGNRNQPQHF. Here the CDR3 DNA reads TGCAGCGTTGTCTCAGGGAACCGCAATCAGCCCCAGCATTTT.

This clonotype was counted a few times. Here the CDR3 DNA reads TGTGCCAGCAAGCCAGGGGGGTTGAGCTCCTACAATGAGCAGTTCTTC. It yields the protein CASKPGGLSSYNEQFF. J is TRBJ2-1 and V is TRBV28; maybe TRBD1 (7 bases). The germline V and J ends were trimmed by 7 bases and 0 bases, with 16 bases remaining between them. CDR1 and CDR2 (germline): MDHEN, SYDVKM. The CDR3 runs to 16 residues.

This chain connects TRBV29-1 to TRBJ2-3, with a possible D match to TRBD1 (6 bases). The CDR3 spans 13 residues. V was cut by 1 base and J by 6 bases, with 11 bases left in between. Germline loops: CDR1 SQVTM, CDR2 ANQGSEA. The CDR3 spells CSVEVGAGDTQYF. In DNA, the CDR3 is TGCAGCGTTGAAGTGGGGGCAGGGGATACGCAGTATTTT.

In DNA form, the CDR3 reads TGTGCCAGCAGCTCACCGGGACAGGGGACCTACGAGCAGTACTTC. Encoded protein: CASSSPGQGTYEQYF. The chain links TRBV5-4 to TRBJ2-7; 10 bases align to TRBD1. This CDR3 contains 15 residues. V lost 3 bases and J lost 2; bases outside the gene matches: 5. CDR1 SGHNT and CDR2 YYREEE come from the germline V gene (reference sequence).